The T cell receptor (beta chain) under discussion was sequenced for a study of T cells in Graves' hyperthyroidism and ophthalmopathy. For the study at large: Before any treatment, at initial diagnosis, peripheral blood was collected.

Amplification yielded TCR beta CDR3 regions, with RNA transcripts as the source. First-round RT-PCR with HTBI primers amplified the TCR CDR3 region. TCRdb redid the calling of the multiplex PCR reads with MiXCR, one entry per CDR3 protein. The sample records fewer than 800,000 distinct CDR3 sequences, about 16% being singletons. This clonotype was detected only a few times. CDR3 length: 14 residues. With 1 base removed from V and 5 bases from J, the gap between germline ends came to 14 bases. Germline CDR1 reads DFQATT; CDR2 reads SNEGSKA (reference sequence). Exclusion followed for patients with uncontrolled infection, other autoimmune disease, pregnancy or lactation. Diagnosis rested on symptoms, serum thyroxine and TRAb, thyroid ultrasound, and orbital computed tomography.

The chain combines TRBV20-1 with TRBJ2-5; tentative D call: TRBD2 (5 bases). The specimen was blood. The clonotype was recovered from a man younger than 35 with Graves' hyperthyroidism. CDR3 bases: TGCAGTGCTAGAGTTGGCCGAGGGAGCGAGACCCAGTACTTC. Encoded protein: CSARVGRGSETQYF.